The rows below give T cell receptor beta chains drawn from one sample of a study of blood T cell repertoires in COVID-19. Only in-frame clones appear in the TCRdb table, and some are missing; sequencing was by immunoSEQ multiplex PCR. The sample consists of roughly 120,000 clones, about 84% of them appearing once. Source material: peripheral blood. Every receptor here comes from a man between 60 and 75 years old with acute or convalescent COVID-19. CDR3s include the opening cysteine and the closing phenylalanine or tryptophan. D genes are given only for firm matches. A row's size may be missing; if present it is once, few, many or a size class.

TRBJ2-5,NA,TRBD2,TRBV7-2,TGTGCCAGCAGCTTAGCTGGGGGGGGAGAGACCCAGTACTTC,CASSLAGGGETQYF
TRBJ1-1,NA,TRBD1,TRBV5-4,TGTGCCAGCAGCTTACAGGGGGAGGGGAACACTGAAGCTTTCTTT,CASSLQGEGNTEAFF
TRBJ2-3,NA,TRBD2,TRBV9,TGTGCCAGCAGAGCGGTGGCGGGAGGGCCCGCAGATACGCAGTATTTT,CASRAVAGGPADTQYF
TRBJ2-7,NA,NA,TRBV7-3,TGTGCCAGCAGCCCAGGGCCGCAGTACGAGCAGTACTTC,CASSPGPQYEQYF
TRBJ2-2,NA,TRBD1,TRBV11-1,TGTGCCAGCCGATGGACAGGGGGGATCGGGGAGCTGTTTTTT,CASRWTGGIGELFF
TRBJ2-1,NA,NA,TRBV12-5,TGTGCTAGTGGTTTGGTACAGGGAGGGGAGCAGTTCTTC,CASGLVQGGEQFF
TRBJ2-1,NA,TRBD2,TRBV9,TGTGCCAGCAGCGTGGGGACTAGTGCCAATGAGCAGTTCTTC,CASSVGTSANEQFF
TRBJ2-7,NA,TRBD2,TRBV2,TGTGCCAGCAGTGAGGAGCGGGAGTCGGGGGAGCAGTACTTC,CASSEERESGEQYF
TRBJ2-1,NA,TRBD1,TRBV7-3,TGTGCCAGCAGCTCGCCACCGGGGACGGACAGGGGCTACAATGAGCAGTTCTTC,CASSSPPGTDRGYNEQFF
TRBJ1-1,NA,NA,TRBV6-5,TGTGCCAGCAGTTCAACCCGGACAGCCGAAGCTTTCTTT,CASSSTRTAEAFF
TRBJ2-3,NA,NA,TRBV7-3,TGTGCCAGCAGCTTATTTTCTAGCGACCCCAGGGACACAGATACGCAGTATTTT,CASSLFSSDPRDTDTQYF
TRBJ1-2,NA,NA,TRBV9,TGTGCCAGCAGCGTAAGCGGATCACGTCCGAAGGGCTACACCTTC,CASSVSGSRPKGYTF
TRBJ1-2,NA,NA,TRBV5-4,TGTGCCAGCAGCTTCGCCAGGGGCGACTATGGCTACACCTTC,CASSFARGDYGYTF
TRBJ2-1,NA,TRBD2,TRBV19,TGTGCCAGTAGTTCTCCGGGACTAGCGGGAGTATTGTCCTACAATGAGCAGTTCTTC,CASSSPGLAGVLSYNEQFF
TRBJ2-5,NA,NA,TRBV7-3,TGTGCCAGGTATGCGGACCAAGAGACCCAGTACTTC,CARYADQETQYF
TRBJ1-4,NA,NA,TRBV25-1,TGTGCCAGCAGTGACCCAATCACAGGGATTGCAATTGAAAAACTGTTTTTT,CASSDPITGIAIEKLFF
TRBJ1-1,few,NA,TRBV28,TGTGCCAGCAGTTTGACATTAAACACTGAAGCTTTCTTT,CASSLTLNTEAFF
TRBJ1-1,NA,NA,TRBV5-1,TGCGCCAGCAGCCTAAAGACCGACAGGTCTTCGAACACTGAAGCTTTCTTT,CASSLKTDRSSNTEAFF
TRBJ1-6,NA,TRBD1,TRBV2,TGTGCCAGCAGTGCGACAGGGCCCTATAATTCACCCCTCCACTTT,CASSATGPYNSPLHF
TRBJ2-1,NA,NA,TRBV29-1,TGCAGCGTTGTGGGGGGGCAGGGAGACAATGAGCAGTTCTTC,CSVVGGQGDNEQFF
TRBJ1-1,NA,NA,TRBV28,TGTGCCAGCACCCGACGGGCAGGGAGGGACACTGAAGCTTTCTTT,CASTRRAGRDTEAFF
TRBJ2-4,NA,TRBD2,TRBV28,TGTGCCACCCTGGGGGGGGGATCCAAAAACATTCAGTACTTC,CATLGGGSKNIQYF
TRBJ2-3,NA,NA,TRBV28,TGTGCCAGCAGAGGGAGTTTAGGCGATACGCAGTATTTT,CASRGSLGDTQYF
TRBJ2-3,NA,NA,TRBV19,TGTGCCAGTATGGGCTTAACAGATACGCAGTATTTT,CASMGLTDTQYF
TRBJ1-2,NA,NA,TRBV27,TGTGCCAGCAGCCTGAGGAGAGAGTATGGCTACACCTTC,CASSLRREYGYTF
TRBJ1-1,NA,NA,TRBV5-4,TGTGCCAGCAGCTCAGCGGGTGGGTCGGGTGAAGCTTTCTTT,CASSSAGGSGEAFF
TRBJ1-2,NA,TRBD1,TRBV4-2,TGTGCCAGCAGCCAAGAGCACCGAGGTCAGGGGGGTGGCTACACCTTC,CASSQEHRGQGGGYTF
TRBJ2-7,NA,NA,TRBV20-1,TGCAGTGCTCTAGGCGGCGAGCAGTACTTC,CSALGGEQYF
TRBJ2-3,NA,TRBD2,TRBV2,TGTGCCAGCAACGGACTAGCGGGGGATACGCAGTATTTT,CASNGLAGDTQYF
TRBJ2-7,NA,NA,TRBV28,TGTGCCAGCAGTTCGGACACAACCTACGAGCAGTACTTC,CASSSDTTYEQYF
TRBJ2-7,NA,NA,TRBV28,TGTGCCAGCAGTTTTCGGAGCGAGCAGTACTTC,CASSFRSEQYF
TRBJ2-3,NA,NA,TRBV19,TGTGCCAGTAGCTCCTCCCCGTCGGGAGATACGCAGTATTTT,CASSSSPSGDTQYF
TRBJ1-2,NA,TRBD1,TRBV3-1/TRBV3-2,TGTGCCAGCAGCCAGGGGACAGGGATGTTCAGCTATGGCTACACCTTC,CASSQGTGMFSYGYTF
TRBJ2-7,NA,TRBD2,TRBV9,TGTGCCAGCAGCGGTAGCGGGTTGTCTTGGCAGTACTTC,CASSGSGLSWQYF
TRBJ2-7,NA,NA,TRBV6-2/TRBV6-3,TGTGCCAGCAGTTACTCGAATTTCTACCCCTACGAGCAGTACTTC,CASSYSNFYPYEQYF